This TCR beta chain was identified in a study of blood T cell repertoires in COVID-19. Looking at the study overall: Specimens from acute and convalescent COVID-19 originated in the United States, Italy and Spain. T cells, B-cell-depleted T cells, or PBMCs provided the cDNA or gDNA that served as material.

The study assigned cohorts using participant-reported clinical history. Original handling: By means of reference gene primer amplification, nucleated cell counts were estimated. Measured with immunoSEQ multiplex PCR; TCRdb has only the in-frame clones, and not every one. V and J calls and clone size are as listed in that table; D and trimming were resolved from the DNA. This sample has 200,000 to 250,000 clones; 70% to 85% occur once, and the top ten carry 1.8%. This clone was found once. CDR3 length equals 16 residues. CDR1 is SGHRS, CDR2 YFSETQ, per germline. The V and J ends lost 5 bases and 6 bases respectively, with 18 bases between them.

This receptor was obtained from a man in his sixties who had recovered from COVID-19. V gene TRBV5-1 combines with J gene TRBJ1-6; D might be TRBD1 (6 bases). Sequencing was performed on PBMCs or T cells enriched from blood (not recorded which). The CDR3 reads CASSKEDSTINSPLHF. In nucleotides, the CDR3 is TGCGCCAGCAGTAAGGAGGACAGTACAATTAATTCACCCCTCCACTTT.